This is a list of T cell receptor beta chains from one sample in a study of T cells expressing NK-cell markers. TCRdb reworked the 5' RACE reads into one entry per CDR3 protein, no DNA. In total, the table holds about 170,000 distinct CDR3 sequences. Sequencing was performed on blood T cells: a sorted CD56 or NKG2C T cell subset, CD4+ or CD8+ T cells, or bulk PBMC T cells (not recorded which). All receptors come from a man between 18 and 69 years old in good health. Both conserved end residues are part of each CDR3. Only some rows state a clone size, as once, few, many or a class for expanded clones.

J: TRBJ2-4
size: NA
V: TRBV25-1
CDR3: CASSEYKGLGYF

J: TRBJ2-3
size: NA
V: TRBV19
CDR3: CASSTGLDTDTQYF

J: TRBJ2-5
size: NA
V: TRBV10-3
CDR3: CAISEPLGPNIQETQYF

J: TRBJ2-3
size: NA
V: TRBV2
CDR3: CASSTLATSTDTQYF

J: TRBJ1-2
size: NA
V: TRBV19
CDR3: CASSLTGLSNYGYTF

J: TRBJ2-1
size: NA
V: TRBV5-4
CDR3: CASSPGLSWNEQFF

J: TRBJ2-5
size: NA
V: TRBV5-1
CDR3: CASSQGVAGVQETQYF

J: TRBJ2-3
size: NA
V: TRBV12-3/TRBV12-4
CDR3: CASRKLAGGHTDTQYF

J: TRBJ2-5
size: NA
V: TRBV7-9
CDR3: CASSPLRLQETQYF

J: TRBJ2-7
size: NA
V: TRBV27
CDR3: CASSLTGTASYEQYF

J: TRBJ2-7
size: NA
V: TRBV19
CDR3: CASSAASGGPYEQYF

J: TRBJ1-2
size: NA
V: TRBV25-1
CDR3: CASREEIKQGVNGYTF

J: TRBJ1-3
size: NA
V: TRBV6-1
CDR3: CASTTGDSGNTIYF

J: TRBJ2-5
size: large
V: TRBV20-1
CDR3: CSASHSDSQETQYF

J: TRBJ1-1
size: NA
V: TRBV12-3/TRBV12-4
CDR3: CASSPPGIYTEAFF

J: TRBJ1-6
size: NA
V: TRBV3-1
CDR3: CASSSGTGVSPLHF

J: TRBJ2-5
size: NA
V: TRBV12-3/TRBV12-4
CDR3: CASSLNGDLPETQYF

J: TRBJ1-1
size: NA
V: TRBV29-1
CDR3: CSVLGAAAEAFF

J: TRBJ2-3
size: NA
V: TRBV11-1
CDR3: CASSLGAWPSIDTQYF

J: TRBJ2-3
size: NA
V: TRBV7-8
CDR3: CASSLALTDTQYF

J: TRBJ2-1
size: NA
V: TRBV15
CDR3: CATSRGASGANNEQFF

J: TRBJ2-2
size: NA
V: TRBV13
CDR3: CASSHLSPPDRDTGELFF

J: TRBJ2-3
size: NA
V: TRBV5-1
CDR3: CASSYDSSRMVTDTQYF

J: TRBJ2-2
size: NA
V: TRBV7-6
CDR3: CASSLVGRDGHTGELFF

J: TRBJ2-3
size: NA
V: TRBV12-3/TRBV12-4
CDR3: CASRGGGDTQYF

J: TRBJ1-5
size: NA
V: TRBV6-1
CDR3: CASSEWGLEDQPQHF

J: TRBJ2-1
size: NA
V: TRBV25-1
CDR3: CASSESESVTYNEQFF

J: TRBJ2-6
size: NA
V: TRBV11-2
CDR3: CASSLDSSGGYSGANVLTF

J: TRBJ2-6
size: NA
V: TRBV20-1
CDR3: CSAPGLTNLVLTF

J: TRBJ2-3
size: NA
V: TRBV7-2
CDR3: CASNPTELDTQYF

J: TRBJ2-1
size: NA
V: TRBV7-9
CDR3: CASREGVGNEQFF

J: TRBJ2-6
size: NA
V: TRBV7-2
CDR3: CASSLAGQGASGANVLTF

J: TRBJ1-2
size: NA
V: TRBV2
CDR3: CAQRALYGYTF

J: TRBJ1-1
size: NA
V: TRBV24-1
CDR3: CATSDRAYLNTEAFF

J: TRBJ2-7
size: NA
V: TRBV19
CDR3: CASSFRGSDTEQYF

J: TRBJ2-2
size: NA
V: TRBV5-6
CDR3: CASSAEPGLADHDVTGETSFF

J: TRBJ2-1
size: NA
V: TRBV18
CDR3: CASSPWAGEASGNEQFF

J: TRBJ2-5
size: NA
V: TRBV6-1
CDR3: CASSEWEELWGKTQYF

J: TRBJ2-1
size: NA
V: TRBV20-1
CDR3: CSARDLRGNEQFF

J: TRBJ2-7
size: NA
V: TRBV7-8
CDR3: CASSPSGGAVEQYF

J: TRBJ1-4
size: NA
V: TRBV7-9
CDR3: CASTSGAINEKLFF

J: TRBJ2-7
size: NA
V: TRBV7-2
CDR3: CASSFILDSYEQYF